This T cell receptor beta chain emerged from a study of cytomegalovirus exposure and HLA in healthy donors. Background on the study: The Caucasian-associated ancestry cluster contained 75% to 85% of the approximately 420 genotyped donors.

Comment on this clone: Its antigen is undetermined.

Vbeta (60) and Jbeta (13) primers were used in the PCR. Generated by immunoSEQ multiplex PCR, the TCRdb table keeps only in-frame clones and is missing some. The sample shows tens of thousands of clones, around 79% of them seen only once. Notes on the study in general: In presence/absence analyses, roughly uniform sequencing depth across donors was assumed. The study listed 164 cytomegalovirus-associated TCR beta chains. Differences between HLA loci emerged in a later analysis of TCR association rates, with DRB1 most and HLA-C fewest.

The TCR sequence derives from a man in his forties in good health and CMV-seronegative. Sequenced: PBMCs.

The CDR3 nucleotides read TGCGCCAGCAGCCTCCGGGACAGGGGCTACGAGCAGTACTTC. Translation gives CASSLRDRGYEQYF. The chain links TRBV4-1 to TRBJ2-5; 10 bases are shared with TRBD1. Matching the DNA end better, TRBJ2-7 makes the J call doubtful. The CDR3 runs 14 residues. CDR1 is MGHRA and CDR2 is YSYEKL in the germline V gene.